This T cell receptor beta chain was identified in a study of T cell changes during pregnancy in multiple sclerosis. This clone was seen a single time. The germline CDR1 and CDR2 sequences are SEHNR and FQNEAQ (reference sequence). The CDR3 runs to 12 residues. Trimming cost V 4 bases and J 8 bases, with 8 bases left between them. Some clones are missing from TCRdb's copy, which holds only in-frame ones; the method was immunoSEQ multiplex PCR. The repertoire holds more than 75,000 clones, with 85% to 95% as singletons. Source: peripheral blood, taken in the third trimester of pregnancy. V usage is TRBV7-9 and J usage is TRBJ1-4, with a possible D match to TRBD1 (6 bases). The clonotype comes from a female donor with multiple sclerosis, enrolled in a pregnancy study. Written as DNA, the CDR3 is TGTGCCAGCAGCTCGGACAGCGAAAAACTGTTTTTT. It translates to CASSSDSEKLFF.